A selection of T cell receptor beta chains follows, all from one sample in a study of control samples from healthy donors and cancer patients. Repertoires were generated with immunoSEQ multiplex PCR, while TCRdb's copy carries only in-frame clones and drops some. Here the sample spans some 140,000 clones, around 96% being singletons. Specimen: blood. All receptors come from a man between 40 and 49 years old in good health. CDR3s leave out the opening cysteine and the closing phenylalanine or tryptophan. A D gene is named only where the DNA matches it firmly.

>TRBJ2-7|TRBD1|TRBV19
ASSMGTGGPYEQY
>TRBJ2-1|TRBD2|TRBV19
ASSIDFSSGVQF
>TRBJ1-2|TRBD1|TRBV7-8
ASSLTTGQNNYGYT
>TRBJ2-5|TRBD1|TRBV5-1
ASSAGQGSGTQY
>TRBJ1-5|.|TRBV6-5
ASSPLGQVQPQH
>TRBJ1-6|TRBD1|TRBV7-6
ASSSGTANSPLH
>TRBJ1-4|.|TRBV5-6
ASSLSGGREKLF
>TRBJ1-1|TRBD1|TRBV5-1
ASRDRGLGKFTEAF
>TRBJ1-1|TRBD1|TRBV15
ATSGSRGWPLDTEAF
>TRBJ2-7|.|TRBV12-3/TRBV12-4
ASSLRREYEQY
>TRBJ1-3|TRBD1|TRBV20-1
SASPTGTTGNTIY
>TRBJ1-1|TRBD1|TRBV4-3
ASSQGDRGNTEAF
>TRBJ2-2|.|TRBV4-3
ASSPSSGELF
>TRBJ1-2|.|TRBV28
ASRAGIHYGYT
>TRBJ1-1|.|TRBV5-1
ASSLAGAENTEAF